A selection of T cell receptor beta chains follows, all from one sample in a study of T cell responses to AZD1222 COVID-19 vaccine. Only in-frame clones appear in the TCRdb table, and some are missing; sequencing was by immunoSEQ multiplex PCR. The repertoire holds some 200,000 clones, with approximately 90% as singletons. This sample comprised peripheral blood, obtained on day 0 of AZD1222 vaccination. These receptors were collected from an adult in good health. The CDR3 runs from the conserved cysteine through the conserved F or W. Each record gives: V gene, D gene, J gene, clone size, CDR3 DNA, CDR3 protein. A D gene is named only where the DNA matches it firmly. Clone size is stated in some rows and not others, as once, few, many or a class when expanded.

>TRBV6-1|TRBD1|TRBJ2-5|.
TGTGCCAGCAGTGAAATGGACAGGGGGAAGACCCAGTACTTC
CASSEMDRGKTQYF
>TRBV9|TRBD1|TRBJ2-5|.
TGTGCCAGCAGCGTAGGTGGTGGGACAGGGGGTACAGAGACCCAGTACTTC
CASSVGGGTGGTETQYF
>TRBV7-9|.|TRBJ1-1|.
TGTGCCAGCAGCTTAGGAGGGGAGAACACTGAAGCTTTCTTT
CASSLGGENTEAFF
>TRBV19|TRBD2|TRBJ2-3|once
TGTGCCAGTAGTAGCGGGAGCGCAGATACGCAGTATTTT
CASSSGSADTQYF
>TRBV5-4|TRBD1|TRBJ1-6|few
TGTGCCAGCAGCTTGGATCAGGGACAGGGGAATTCACCCCTCCACTTT
CASSLDQGQGNSPLHF
>TRBV6-5|TRBD1|TRBJ2-7|.
TGTGCCAGCAGTTTTCCAGGGGGCGAGCAGTACTTC
CASSFPGGEQYF
>TRBV10-1|TRBD1|TRBJ1-5|.
TGCGCCAGCAGGGTGATTTGCGGGACAGGGGGCAGACAGCCCCAGCATTTT
CASRVICGTGGRQPQHF
>TRBV27|TRBD2|TRBJ2-5|.
TGTGCCAGCAGTTTATTTAGCGGGAGAGAGACCCAGTACTTC
CASSLFSGRETQYF
>TRBV27|.|TRBJ1-1|.
TGTGCCAGCAGACCCCCGAGGGGAAAGGGGTACACTGAAGCTTTCTTT
CASRPPRGKGYTEAFF
>TRBV19|TRBD1|TRBJ2-6|once
TGTGCCAGTAGACAGGGGGTGTCTGGGGCCAACGTCCTGACTTTC
CASRQGVSGANVLTF
>TRBV5-6|.|TRBJ2-1|.
TGTGCCAGCAGCTTGGGGACTCAAAATGAGCAGTTCTTC
CASSLGTQNEQFF
>TRBV12-5|.|TRBJ2-5|.
TGTGCTAGTGGTTTGGGGACTAATCAAGAGACCCAGTACTTC
CASGLGTNQETQYF
>TRBV4-2|.|TRBJ2-1|.
TGTGCCAGCAGCCAAGAGTCAGGGGTCCCGAGCTCCTACAATGAGCAGTTCTTC
CASSQESGVPSSYNEQFF
>TRBV18|TRBD1|TRBJ2-2|.
TGTGCCAGCTCATCGGACAGGGTAGTCACCGGGGAGCTGTTTTTT
CASSSDRVVTGELFF
>TRBV9|TRBD1|TRBJ2-4|.
TGTGCCAGCAGCCCCCGGACAGGGAAAAACATTCAGTACTTC
CASSPRTGKNIQYF
>TRBV11-2|.|TRBJ1-1|.
TGTGCCAGCAGCTTTGCCAGGACCACTGAAGCTTTCTTT
CASSFARTTEAFF
>TRBV6-5|.|TRBJ2-3|.
TGTGCCAGCAGTTACTTTGCGGGCGCAAACACAGATACGCAGTATTTT
CASSYFAGANTDTQYF
>TRBV9|.|TRBJ1-6|few
TGTGCCAGCAGCACCGGGACAACTAATTCACCCCTCCACTTT
CASSTGTTNSPLHF
>TRBV5-1|.|TRBJ1-3|.
TGCGCCAGCAGCGCCTCGACCCCTGGAAACACCATATATTTT
CASSASTPGNTIYF
>TRBV16|.|TRBJ1-2|.
TGTGCCAGCAGCCAATCGCCCCTCGCAGGGGCCTATGGCTACACCTTC
CASSQSPLAGAYGYTF
>TRBV27|.|TRBJ1-5|.
TGTGCCAGCAGTTTTACCGGCGAGGGTAGCAATCAGCCCCAGCATTTT
CASSFTGEGSNQPQHF
>TRBV9|TRBD2|TRBJ2-1|.
TGTGCCAGCAGCGTGGATCTAGCGGGAGATGGGGTGTACAATGAGCAGTTCTTC
CASSVDLAGDGVYNEQFF
>TRBV7-2|.|TRBJ2-1|.
TGTGCCAGCAGCTTAGCATACAGGGAAATCTCTGAGCAGTTCTTC
CASSLAYREISEQFF
>TRBV11-2|.|TRBJ2-7|.
TGTGCCAGCAGCTTAGCCGGGGCGAGCTCCTACGAGCAGTACTTC
CASSLAGASSYEQYF
>TRBV15|TRBD2|TRBJ2-1|.
TGTGCCACCAGCAGCGAAATAACTAGCGGGGGTTACAATGAGCAGTTCTTC
CATSSEITSGGYNEQFF
>TRBV7-9|.|TRBJ1-2|.
TGCCGCATCACATTGAATGGCTACACCTTC
CRITLNGYTF
>TRBV5-1|.|TRBJ1-3|.
TGCGCCAGCAGGGATGAATCGGGAAACACCATATATTTT
CASRDESGNTIYF
>TRBV6-2/TRBV6-3|.|TRBJ1-6|once
TGTGCCAGCAGTTCCAGGGGCTCCTATAATTCACCCCTCCACTTT
CASSSRGSYNSPLHF
>TRBV9|TRBD2|TRBJ2-1|.
TGTGCCAGCAGCGCTCCGAGGAGTCTAGCGGGGCCCCAATCCTACAATGAGCAGTTCTTC
CASSAPRSLAGPQSYNEQFF
>TRBV7-9|.|TRBJ2-2|.
TGTGCCAGCACCGTTCCCGCCGGTGCGAACACCGGGGAGCTGTTTTTT
CASTVPAGANTGELFF
>TRBV3-1/TRBV3-2|.|TRBJ2-1|.
TGTGCCAGCAGCCAGAATAGGAACAATGAGCAGTTCTTC
CASSQNRNNEQFF
>TRBV23-1|TRBD2|TRBJ2-7|.
TGCGCCAGCAGTCAATCGAGGCGGGGGGAAAAAGAGCAGTACTTC
CASSQSRRGEKEQYF
>TRBV19|.|TRBJ2-7|.
TGTGCCAGTAGTATGACACGGGGACCCTACGAGCAGTACTTC
CASSMTRGPYEQYF
>TRBV5-1|.|TRBJ2-6|.
TGCGCCAGCAGCCGATGGGCCCCCTCTGGGGCCAACGTCCTGACTTTC
CASSRWAPSGANVLTF
>TRBV19|.|TRBJ1-3|.
TGTGCCACCGGCTATACAGGCGTCTCTGGAAACACCATATATTTT
CATGYTGVSGNTIYF
>TRBV7-2|.|TRBJ1-5|.
TGTGCCAGCAGCTTAGTTCTGGGGCAGCCCCAGCATTTT
CASSLVLGQPQHF
>TRBV7-3|TRBD1|TRBJ2-2|.
TGTGCCAGCAGCCGAGACAGGGTATCCGGGGAGCTGTTTTTT
CASSRDRVSGELFF
>TRBV20-1|TRBD2|TRBJ2-5|.
TGCAGTGCTAGTGGGGGGGGAGAGACCCAGTACTTC
CSASGGGETQYF
>TRBV28|TRBD1|TRBJ2-7|.
TGTGCCAGCAGTTTCACTCCGGGACAGGGTAGGGAGCAGTACTTC
CASSFTPGQGREQYF
>TRBV7-8|.|TRBJ2-7|.
TGTGCCAGCAGCTTAGTTGCCAGGTACATCTACGAGCAGTACTTC
CASSLVARYIYEQYF
>TRBV7-2|TRBD1|TRBJ2-7|.
TGTGCCAGCAGCTTAAACAGGGGCCCCTACGAGCAGTACTTC
CASSLNRGPYEQYF
>TRBV15|.|TRBJ1-5|.
TGTGCCACCAGCAGAGTTGGGACCGCGGCTCAGCCCCAGCATTTT
CATSRVGTAAQPQHF
>TRBV5-1|TRBD1|TRBJ2-7|.
TGCGCCAGCAGCTTCGGACAGGGGAATTACGAGCAGTACTTC
CASSFGQGNYEQYF
>TRBV5-1|TRBD1|TRBJ1-6|.
TGCGCCAGCAGCTTGTTAGCGGGACAGAATAATTCACCCCTCCACTTT
CASSLLAGQNNSPLHF
>TRBV25-1|.|TRBJ1-6|once
TGTGCCAGCAGGGGCCGAGGGGTCAGTTCACCCCTCCACTTT
CASRGRGVSSPLHF
>TRBV6-5|TRBD2|TRBJ2-1|.
TGTGCCAGCCCAGGGGCGGGGGGGCGCAATGAGCAGTTCTTC
CASPGAGGRNEQFF
>TRBV24-1|.|TRBJ1-6|once
TGTGCCACCAGTGTAGACGGAGATTCACCCCTCCACTTT
CATSVDGDSPLHF
>TRBV27|TRBD1|TRBJ1-5|.
TGTGCCAGCAGTGTACGACAGGGGAAGGGCAATCAGCCCCAGCATTTT
CASSVRQGKGNQPQHF
>TRBV10-3|TRBD1|TRBJ1-1|.
TGTGCCATCAGACAGGGGGCCATGAACACTGAAGCTTTCTTT
CAIRQGAMNTEAFF
>TRBV4-1|.|TRBJ1-2|.
TGCGCCAGCAGCCAAGATCACCTCTATGGCTACACCTTC
CASSQDHLYGYTF
>TRBV11-2|.|TRBJ2-5|.
TGTGCCAGCAGCCCGGGACCAGATAGAGAGACCCAGTACTTC
CASSPGPDRETQYF
>TRBV15|.|TRBJ1-1|once
TGTGCCACCAGCAGAGTGACAGGAGACAGACTTGAAGCTTTCTTT
CATSRVTGDRLEAFF
>TRBV4-2|.|TRBJ2-1|.
TGTGCCAGCAGATGGGCGAACAATGAGCAGTTCTTC
CASRWANNEQFF
>TRBV3-1/TRBV3-2|.|TRBJ1-2|once
TGTGCCAGCAGCCAAGAGAACCCGAAAAAACAGGGTAACTATAGCTACACCTTC
CASSQENPKKQGNYSYTF
>TRBV28|TRBD2|TRBJ2-1|.
TGTGCCAGCAGTTTCCTAGCGGGAGTCGACAATGAGCAGTTCTTC
CASSFLAGVDNEQFF
>TRBV2|.|TRBJ1-1|.
TGTGCCAGCAGTGAGGATCAGGTGAACACTGAAGCTTTCTTT
CASSEDQVNTEAFF
>TRBV7-3|.|TRBJ2-3|once
TGTGCCAGCAGCTTAAGAGGTTCTTGGAGCACAGATACGCAGTATTTT
CASSLRGSWSTDTQYF
>TRBV9|.|TRBJ1-4|.
TGTGCCAGCAGCGTAGGGTCGCAGCTTACGGCTGGTGAAAAACTGTTTTTT
CASSVGSQLTAGEKLFF
>TRBV7-8|TRBD1|TRBJ2-5|.
TGTGCCAGCAGCCTGGACAGGGGTCAGGAGACCCAGTACTTC
CASSLDRGQETQYF
>TRBV3-1/TRBV3-2|.|TRBJ2-3|.
TGTGCCAGCCATAGCGGTGGGGACCCGGGATCTGATACGCAGTATTTT
CASHSGGDPGSDTQYF